This entry lists 6 T cell receptor beta chains sequenced from one sample in a study of blood T cells in healthy people across ages. A second PCR of about 6 to 12 cycles used a sample-barcoded 5' primer and a J-beta primer mix. TCRdb recomputed calls from the 5' RACE reads with MiXCR, one row per CDR3 protein. This sample has around 710,000 distinct CDR3 sequences, with more than 40% found just once. Sequencing was carried out using blood. The receptors here all came from a woman aged 55-69 years in good health.

This clonotype was recorded at least ten times. The chain uses TRBV5-6 and TRBJ1-2; possible D gene TRBD1, 5 bases. Germline V lookup: CDR1 SGHDT, CDR2 YYEEEE. The CDR3 extends over 14 amino acids. The V and J ends lost 4 bases and 0 bases respectively, with 10 bases between them. Here the CDR3 DNA reads TGTGCCAGCAGCCGGGACCGGACTAACTATGGCTACACCTTC. The encoded protein is CASSRDRTNYGYTF.

The chain is built from TRBV27 and TRBJ2-7; D is unresolved. V lost 4 bases and J 6 bases, leaving 22 bases between the germline ends. This CDR3 has 16 residues. Germline V lookup: CDR1 MNHEY, CDR2 SMNVEV (reference sequence). CDR3 nucleotides: TGTGCCAGCAGTTCCTCCTTTTCGGGTCCGGCGTTCGAGCAGTACTTC. As protein: CASSSSFSGPAFEQYF.

The V call is TRBV28, the J call TRBJ2-5, with D tentatively TRBD2 (6 bases). Deletions cut 0 bases from V and 6 bases from J, with 14 bases between. This CDR3 region has 15 residues. Germline V gene sequence: CDR1 MDHEN, CDR2 SYDVKM. CDR3 loop: CASSLWGLREKTQYF. For the CDR3, the DNA is TGTGCCAGCAGTTTATGGGGACTTAGGGAAAAGACCCAGTACTTC.

V gene TRBV21-1 combines with J gene TRBJ2-4; whether TRBD1, the table's D call, matches the DNA was not checked. TRBV21-1 is a documented pseudogene. The CDR3 is 14 residues long. The CDR3 DNA is TGTGCCAGCAGGACAGGGAGAGGCAAAAACATTCAGTACTTC. It encodes CASRTGRGKNIQYF.

This clonotype has just a few counts. The V and J genes are TRBV20-1 and TRBJ2-5; TRBD1 agrees at 10 bases. The CDR3 contains 14 residues. Germline lookup yields CDR1 DFQATT and CDR2 SNEGSKA (reference sequence). The trim removed 5 bases at V and 5 bases at J, leaving 8 bases unmatched. The CDR3 reads CSAGGQGMGETQYF. CDR3 sequence (DNA): TGCAGTGCTGGGGGACAGGGGATGGGGGAGACCCAGTACTTC.

This clonotype has a handful of counts. The chain employs TRBV2 and TRBJ2-3; D ambiguous. Germline V gene sequence: CDR1 SNHLY, CDR2 FYNNEI. CDR3 length: 14 residues. Between the trimmed V and J ends, which lost 3 bases and 5 bases, there was a span of 12 bases. CDR3: CASSEFGLEDTQYF. CDR3 nucleotide sequence: TGTGCCAGCAGTGAGTTCGGGCTTGAAGATACGCAGTATTTT.